This T cell receptor beta chain was sequenced in a study of blood T cell repertoires in COVID-19. Study information: The origin of the acute and convalescent COVID-19 samples was the United States, Italy and Spain. The cDNA or gDNA used as material had been derived from T cells, B-cell-depleted T cells, or PBMCs.

Original analysis: Using reference gene primer amplification, nucleated cell counts were estimated. TCRdb keeps only in-frame clones here, not all; method: immunoSEQ multiplex PCR. V and J calls plus clone size are reproduced from that table; the DNA served to infer D and trimming. The table records 80,000 or so clones, about nine tenths of them present only once. Unmatched junction bases numbered 6, after V lost 6 bases and J lost 4 bases. The germline V gene encodes CDR1 MDHEN and CDR2 SYDVKM. The CDR3 runs to 13 residues. Material for sequencing was peripheral blood. This sequence joins TRBV28 and TRBJ2-7, with 7 bases that match TRBD1. The TCR comes from a woman aged 45-60 years in a cohort sampled during active COVID-19. The CDR3 region is CASSLDRQYEQYF. In nucleotides, the CDR3 is TGTGCCAGCAGCCTGGACAGGCAATACGAGCAGTACTTC.